This TCR beta chain was found in a study of post-analysis software for immune sequencing data. Study information: Relapsing-remitting, secondary progressive and progressive-relapsing courses of multiple sclerosis were included.

Trimming stripped 2 bases from V and 3 bases from J, with 14 bases between. There are 15 residues in the CDR3. Germline loops: CDR1 GTSNPN, CDR2 SVGIG (reference sequence). Study observations and caveats: Five TRBV segments, including TRBV5-6, TRBV5-1 and TRBV20-1, were more frequent in patients than controls. F-measure co-clustering was strong for batch-matched samples.

cDNA libraries of TCR beta carried unique molecular identifiers. It was from roughly 1.1 to 9.2 million T cells that about 540,000 cDNA molecules came. In TCRdb, the PCR reads were re-called with MiXCR into one record per CDR3 protein. The sample has 550,000 to 700,000 distinct CDR3 sequences, about 40% seen once. Notes on this clonotype: Its target is not known.

The rearrangement uses TRBV30 and TRBJ2-1; D may be TRBD2 (5 bases). The clonotype was recovered from a girl aged 10 to 17 with multiple sclerosis. The sample comprised blood. CDR3 sequence: CAWSPDLGDYNEQFF. DNA of the CDR3: TGTGCCTGGAGTCCAGATCTCGGGGACTACAATGAGCAGTTCTTC.